Below, 32 T cell receptor beta chains from the same sample are listed, as sequenced in a study of cytomegalovirus exposure and HLA in healthy donors. In the PCR, 60 Vbeta and 13 Jbeta primers were used. Clones were read by immunoSEQ multiplex PCR, and TCRdb kept only the in-frame ones, dropping some. The repertoire has 94,000 or so clones, about 71% of them found once; the top ten carry around 8.4%. The sample consisted of PBMCs. These receptors originate from a man aged 55 to 70 in good health and CMV-seronegative.

This CDR3 is CSVAGQGDQPQHF. CDR3 sequence (DNA): TGCAGCGTAGCGGGACAGGGAGATCAGCCCCAGCATTTT. This chain connects TRBV29-1 to TRBJ1-5; 9 bases line up with TRBD1. Germline CDR1 reads SQVTM; CDR2 reads ANQGSEA. The CDR3 loop spans 13 amino acids. The V and J ends lost 6 bases and 5 bases, in that order; junction bases with no gene match: 5. The whole variable domain, remainder taken from reference TRBV29-1 and TRBJ1-5, is SAVISQKPSRDICQRGTSLTIQCQVDSQVTMMFWYRQQPGQSLTLIATANQGSEATYESGFVIDKFPISRPNLTFSTLTVSNMSPEDSSIYLCSVAGQGDQPQHFGDGTRLSIL.

Turning to this clone: Because the CDR3's place on the DNA is in doubt, the DNA is left out and the CDR3 is given as listed by TCRdb. The V call is TRBV6-5, the J call TRBJ2-5; TRBD1 reflects the table's D call only, with no check against the DNA. Per the germline V gene, CDR1 is MNHEY and CDR2 is SVGAGI. The length of the CDR3 is 16 amino acids, counting both ends. The CDR3 protein is CASSSSGQGARETQYF.

CDR3 amino acids: CAWGGGSLETQYF. Here the CDR3 DNA reads TGTGCCTGGGGCGGGGGGAGCTTAGAGACCCAGTACTTC. The chain recombines TRBV30 with TRBJ2-5, with 8 bases that match TRBD2. The V segment lost 5 bases and the J segment 4 bases; nucleotides outside the gene matches: 6. The germline V gene encodes CDR1 GTSNPN and CDR2 SVGIG (reference sequence). This CDR3 contains 13 residues. Together with reference TRBV30 and TRBJ2-5, the CDR3 gives the full variable domain: SQTIHQWPATLVQPVGSPLSLECTVEGTSNPNLYWYRQAAGRGLQLLFYSVGIGQISSEVPQNLSASRPQDRQFILSSKKLLLSDSGFYLCAWGGGSLETQYFGPGTRLLVL.

The chain uses TRBV11-2 and TRBJ1-1; perhaps TRBD1 as D (6 bases). Between the trimmed V and J ends, which lost 3 bases and 3 bases, there was a span of 14 bases. Germline assignment: CDR1 SGHAT and CDR2 FQNNGV. This CDR3 is 15 amino acids long. CDR3 DNA: TGTGCCAGCAGCTTCTCTCAGGGGTGGGACACTGAAGCTTTCTTT. Translated, it gives CASSFSQGWDTEAFF. Supplemented by reference TRBV11-2 and TRBJ1-1, the full variable domain reads EAGVAQSPRYKIIEKRQSVAFWCNPISGHATLYWYQQILGQGPKLLIQFQNNGVVDDSQLPKDRFSAERLKGVDSTLKIQPAKLEDSAVYLCASSFSQGWDTEAFFGQGTRLTVV.

The V call is TRBV7-2, the J call TRBJ2-7, with TRBD1 identical over 9 bases. Unmatched junction bases numbered 7, after V lost 5 bases and J lost 5 bases. Germline V lookup: CDR1 SGHTA, CDR2 FQGNSA. The CDR3 has 14 amino acids. For the CDR3, the DNA is TGTGCCAGCAGCCCCGGGACAGGGCACCACGAGCAGTACTTC. It translates to CASSPGTGHHEQYF.

Notes on this clone: One end of the junction is discordant with germline, which a read error may explain. V usage is TRBV5-4 and J usage is TRBJ2-5; 8 bases match TRBD1. Germline CDR1 reads SGHNT; CDR2 reads YYREEE (reference sequence). The CDR3 is 16 amino acids. CDR3 sequence reads: CASSFRIGQGREPQYF. The CDR3 bases are TGTGCCAGCAGCTTTAGGATAGGACAGGGCCGAGAGCCCCAGTACTTC.

J is TRBJ2-7 and V is TRBV5-4; possible D gene TRBD1, 6 bases. V lost 3 bases and J lost 3, with 19 bases in between. Germline V gene data show CDR1 as SGHNT and CDR2 as YYREEE (reference sequence). There are 16 residues in the CDR3. The CDR3 is CASSSEPTGPGYEQYF. In DNA form, the CDR3 reads TGTGCCAGCAGCTCTGAACCGACAGGCCCGGGCTACGAGCAGTACTTC.

The chain recombines TRBV20-1 with TRBJ2-7, with 7 bases lining up with TRBD2. Germline CDR1 DFQATT, CDR2 SNEGSKA (reference sequence). The CDR3 length is 11 residues. Trimming at V came to 4 bases and at J to 5 bases, leaving 2 bases not matched to a gene. The CDR3 nucleotides read TGCAGTGCTACGACTAGCAACGAGCAGTACTTC. It codes for CSATTSNEQYF.

The genes are TRBV4-3 and TRBJ2-1; 8 nucleotides align to TRBD1. The CDR3 is made up of 14 amino acids. The V segment lost 4 bases and the J segment 7 bases; nucleotides outside the gene matches: 6. From germline, CDR1 is LGHNA and CDR2 YSLEER. The CDR3 region has the DNA TGCGCCAGCAGCCGCCGGGACAGGCAAAATGAGCAGTTCTTC. It specifies CASSRRDRQNEQFF.

The gene calls are TRBV9 and TRBJ1-2, with a tentative D call TRBD1 (5 bases). The V and J ends lost 2 bases and 11 bases respectively, with 10 bases between them. Per germline, CDR1 SGDLS and CDR2 YYNGEE. The CDR3 contains 11 residues. The CDR3 is CASSVGGDYTF. The CDR3 nucleotides are TGTGCCAGCAGCGTCGGAGGGGATTACACCTTC.

The V and J genes are TRBV5-1 and TRBJ1-2; 10 nucleotides agree with TRBD1. J was trimmed by 8 bases and V by 3 bases; bases with no gene match: 10. Germline V lookup: CDR1 SGHRS, CDR2 YFSETQ. The CDR3 totals 15 residues. CDR3 bases: TGCGCCAGCAGCTCTCCGGGACAGGGGTTCGAAGGCTACACCTTC. Translation: CASSSPGQGFEGYTF.

A few counts support this clone. This chain connects TRBV7-2 to TRBJ2-3; a weak D match, TRBD1 (6 bases). V shed 2 bases and J shed 3 bases, with 15 bases lying between them. In germline, CDR1 is SGHTA, CDR2 FQGNSA. The length of the CDR3 is 16 residues. CDR3 amino acids: CASSLQGPTTTDTQYF. CDR3 bases: TGTGCCAGCAGCTTACAGGGGCCGACCACTACAGATACGCAGTATTTT.

This clone was recorded a few times. V and J are TRBV5-1 and TRBJ2-1; possible D gene TRBD1, 6 bases. With 9 bases removed from V and 10 bases from J, the gap between germline ends came to 23 bases. The CDR3 covers 14 residues. Germline V gives CDR1 SGHRS, CDR2 YFSETQ. The CDR3 bases are TGCGCCACGGCCAGGGAAAGGACAGCTCAAGAGCAGTTCTTC. Protein product: CATARERTAQEQFF.

This clone appeared a few times. This chain joins TRBV5-1 and TRBJ2-1, with 14 bases matching TRBD2. With 3 bases clipped from V and 4 bases from J, the junction kept 12 bases outside the gene matches. Germline CDR1 is SGHRS and CDR2 is YFSETQ. CDR3 length: 19 amino acids. The CDR3 region has the DNA TGCGCCAGCAGCTCGGATGGGACTAGCGGGAGCTTGGGTTACAATGAGCAGTTCTTC. Residues: CASSSDGTSGSLGYNEQFF.

The rearrangement links TRBV10-3 to TRBJ1-1, with D perhaps matching TRBD1 (5 bases). Trimming left V 7 bases short and J 6 bases short, with 12 bases between. Germline CDR1 and CDR2: ENHRY and SYGVKD. The CDR3 contains 12 residues. The CDR3 region is CAITSPGAEAFF. CDR3 in DNA: TGTGCCATCACCTCGCCGGGGGCTGAAGCTTTCTTT.

This chain connects TRBV30 to TRBJ2-5; TRBD2 matches at 15 bases. The CDR3 consists of 15 residues. Germline V gene lookup returns CDR1 GTSNPN and CDR2 SVGIG (reference sequence). V dropped 0 bases and J dropped 5; count of bases not matched to a gene: 1. For the CDR3, the DNA is TGTGCCTGGAGTGTGGGACTAGCGGGGGGCGAGACCCAGTACTTC. Translated, it gives CAWSVGLAGGETQYF.

The V call is TRBV14, the J call TRBJ2-5; 13 nucleotides line up with TRBD2. The CDR3 sequence is 16 residues long. Trimming removed 5 bases from V and 5 bases from J; junction bases left unmatched: 8. CDR1 is SGHDN and CDR2 is FVKESK in the germline V gene. The CDR3 DNA is TGTGCCAGCAGCTACGGACTAGCGGGGGCTGGGGAGACCCAGTACTTC. Translated: CASSYGLAGAGETQYF.

The chain combines TRBV28 with TRBJ1-3; 7 nucleotides agree with TRBD1. Germline V gene data show CDR1 as MDHEN and CDR2 as SYDVKM. The V gene end was trimmed by 10 bases and the J gene end by 2 bases; junction bases not matched to a gene: 8. The CDR3 runs to 14 residues. In DNA, the CDR3 is TGTGCCACCCTAACAGGGGACGCTGGAAACACCATATATTTT. Translating gives CATLTGDAGNTIYF.

The J gene is TRBJ2-2, the V gene TRBV28, with 7 nucleotides matching TRBD1. Germline assignment: CDR1 MDHEN and CDR2 SYDVKM. The CDR3 spans 14 residues. V lost 9 bases and J lost 5; bases outside the gene matches: 9. CDR3 DNA sequence: TGTGCCAGTCATGACAGGGTAGGAACCGGGGAGCTGTTTTTT. It encodes CASHDRVGTGELFF.

The chain combines TRBV10-3 with TRBJ2-1, with D perhaps matching TRBD2 (5 bases). CDR3 size: 12 residues. Trimming cost V 3 bases and J 9 bases, with 9 bases left between them. Looked up from germline, CDR1 is ENHRY and CDR2 is SYGVKD. The CDR3 DNA follows: TGTGCCATCAGTGATGGACTGGGTGAGCAGTTCTTC. Its protein is CAISDGLGEQFF.

The chain couples TRBV9 to TRBJ1-3; D not certain. The germline V gene has CDR1 SGDLS and CDR2 YYNGEE. Trimming cost V 0 bases and J 0 bases, with 4 bases left between them. The CDR3 runs 14 residues. The CDR3 protein is CASSVGHSGNTIYF. CDR3 DNA: TGTGCCAGCAGCGTAGGGCACTCTGGAAACACCATATATTTT. Combining the CDR3 with reference TRBV9 and TRBJ1-3 gives the whole variable domain DSGVTQTPKHLITATGQRVTLRCSPRSGDLSVYWYQQSLDQGLQFLIQYYNGEERAKGNILERFSAQQFPDLHSELNLSSLELGDSALYFCASSVGHSGNTIYFGEGSWLTVV.

The chain links TRBV28 to TRBJ2-5, with TRBD2 matching 11 bases. The CDR3 length is 14 residues. CDR1 and CDR2 (germline): MDHEN, SYDVKM. Losses at the gene ends were 7 bases for V and 4 bases for J; bases not matched to a gene: 5. In nucleotides, the CDR3 is TGTGCCAGCACCCCAGGACTAGCGGGAGAGACCCAGTACTTC. This gives the protein CASTPGLAGETQYF. Variable domain in full (rest from reference TRBV28 and TRBJ2-5): DVKVTQSSRYLVKRTGEKVFLECVQDMDHENMFWYRQDPGLGLRLIYFSYDVKMKEKGDIPEGYSVSREKKERFSLILESASTNQTSMYLCASTPGLAGETQYFGPGTRLLVL.

The V and J genes are TRBV5-6 and TRBJ1-1; no firm D call. Germline CDR1 and CDR2: SGHDT and YYEEEE. The V end was cut by 0 bases, the J end by 8 bases, with 8 bases between. The CDR3 runs 12 residues. The CDR3 region has the DNA TGTGCCAGCAGCTTGGGACACTCGGAAGCTTTCTTT. It specifies CASSLGHSEAFF.

In this sample, this clone turned up a few times. In DNA, the CDR3 is TGCGCCAGCAGCCAAGGGCAGTACACCGGGGAGCTGTTTTTT. Its protein is CASSQGQYTGELFF. The J gene is TRBJ2-2, the V gene TRBV4-3; unclear D gene. CDR1 is LGHNA, CDR2 YSLEER, per germline. There are 14 residues in the CDR3. The ends were cut back, 1 base at V and 3 bases at J, with 6 bases in the middle.

The chain uses TRBV7-2 and TRBJ2-7; 7 nucleotides line up with TRBD2. The germline CDR1 and CDR2 sequences are SGHTA and FQGNSA. Trimming at V came to 3 bases and at J to 1 base, leaving 6 bases not matched to a gene. This CDR3 comprises 15 residues. CDR3 protein: CASSLTGGTSYEQYF. The CDR3 coding sequence is TGTGCCAGCAGCTTGACCGGGGGGACTTCCTACGAGCAGTACTTC.

The V and J genes are TRBV25-1 and TRBJ2-5; 9 bases fit TRBD1. Germline V CDR1 and CDR2: MGHDK, SYGVNS. V was pared by 4 bases and J by 5 bases, with 11 bases of the junction left unmatched. The CDR3 is 16 residues long. CDR3 sequence reads: CASSGARDRVGETQYF. CDR3 sequence (DNA): TGTGCCAGCAGTGGGGCGAGGGACAGGGTGGGGGAGACCCAGTACTTC.

The J gene is TRBJ2-5, the V gene TRBV7-9; D is possibly TRBD1 (6 bases). Between the trimmed V and J ends, which lost 4 bases and 0 bases, there was a span of 6 bases. The length of the CDR3 is 13 residues. The germline CDR1 and CDR2 sequences are SEHNR and FQNEAQ (reference sequence). The CDR3 is CASSWDNQETQYF. As DNA, the CDR3 is TGTGCCAGCAGCTGGGACAACCAAGAGACCCAGTACTTC. Using reference TRBV7-9 and TRBJ2-5 for the parts outside the CDR3, the full variable domain is DTGVSQNPRHKITKRGQNVTFRCDPISEHNRLYWYRQTLGQGPEFLTYFQNEAQLEKSRLLSDRFSAERPKGSFSTLEIQRTEQGDSAMYLCASSWDNQETQYFGPGTRLLVL.

The chain uses TRBV10-2 and TRBJ1-4; D perhaps matches TRBD1 (5 bases). Germline CDR1 is WSHSY and CDR2 is SAAADI. This CDR3 is 14 amino acids long. Trimming removed 4 bases from V and 6 bases from J, with 12 bases in between. The CDR3 loop is CASSAGRVDEKLFF. CDR3 DNA: TGCGCCAGCAGTGCCGGCAGGGTGGATGAAAAACTGTTTTTT.

There are a few counts of this clone. The genes are TRBV6-6 and TRBJ1-1; 7 nucleotides match TRBD1. Germline V gene sequence: CDR1 MNHNY, CDR2 SVGAGI (reference sequence). Trimming cost V 8 bases and J 5 bases; bases outside gene matches: 11. This CDR3 has 14 amino acids. This CDR3 reads CASGTNQGVTEAFF. As DNA, the CDR3 is TGTGCCAGCGGAACCAATCAGGGGGTGACTGAAGCTTTCTTT.

The gene calls are TRBV10-3 and TRBJ2-1; D remains ambiguous. The V gene lost 1 base and the J gene lost 10 bases, with 11 bases spanning the gap. The CDR3 runs to 13 residues. Germline CDR1 and CDR2: ENHRY and SYGVKD. CDR3 sequence (DNA): TGTGCCATCAGTGAGTATCGTTCGCGAGAGCAGTTCTTC. Translation: CAISEYRSREQFF.

With respect to this clone: The same CDR3 is also encoded by other DNA sequences in this sample. V gene TRBV7-2 combines with J gene TRBJ2-2, with 9 nucleotides matching TRBD1. Germline CDR1 reads SGHTA; CDR2 reads FQGNSA. The CDR3 is 15 residues long. The V and J ends lost 3 bases and 1 base, in that order; junction bases with no gene match: 0. The CDR3 nucleotides are TGTGCCAGCAGCTTGGACAGGGGGAACACCGGGGAGCTGTTTTTT. It yields the protein CASSLDRGNTGELFF.

V gene TRBV5-5 combines with J gene TRBJ2-1; tentatively, D is TRBD2 (7 bases). Germline V gene lookup returns CDR1 SGHKS and CDR2 YYEKEE (reference sequence). The CDR3 is 12 residues long. Trimming pared 4 bases from V and 8 bases from J, leaving 10 bases between. The CDR3 sequence: CASSLGGDEQFF. CDR3 coding DNA: TGTGCCAGCAGCCTAGGGGGGGATGAGCAGTTCTTC.